One and the same sample provided the 32 T cell receptor beta chains below, sequenced in a study of blood T cell repertoires in COVID-19. Produced via immunoSEQ multiplex PCR; TCRdb's table is partial and in-frame only. The data contain a few hundred thousand clones, around four fifths of them singletons. The sequenced material came from peripheral blood. The receptors here all came from a woman in her fifties or sixties with acute or convalescent COVID-19.

The chain recombines TRBV10-3 with TRBJ1-1, with D possibly matching TRBD1 (6 bases). Per germline, CDR1 ENHRY and CDR2 SYGVKD. CDR3 length: 12 amino acids. Trimming shortened V by 10 bases and J by 7 bases, and 16 bases separated the two germline ends. The CDR3, as DNA: TGTGCCACCGCAGACAGGTCCGATGAAGCTTTCTTT. The encoded protein is CATADRSDEAFF.

The CDR3 DNA sequence: TGTGCCAGCAGTAGACAGATGGGGAATTCACCCCTCCACTTT. Encoded protein: CASSRQMGNSPLHF. The chain has TRBV6-5 and TRBJ1-6, with D possibly TRBD1 on 5 matching bases. CDR1 is MNHEY and CDR2 is SVGAGI in the germline V gene. The CDR3 runs to 14 residues. Trimming took 5 bases from V and 7 from J, leaving 12 bases between them.

With regard to this clone: The junction departs from the called germline gene at one end, perhaps through a read error. This chain joins TRBV6-5 and TRBJ1-1; possibly TRBD1 for D (6 bases). The V gene's germline CDR1 is MNHEY and CDR2 SVGAGI. This CDR3 region has 12 residues. The CDR3 bases are TGTGCCAGCAGTACAGGGAACGCTGAAGCTTTCTTT. Residues: CASSTGNAEAFF.

About this clone itself: This may come from a read error, since a much larger clone is one base off. The chain combines TRBV7-7 with TRBJ2-3, with 7 bases fitting TRBD1. Per the germline V gene, CDR1 is SSHAT and CDR2 is FNYEAQ (reference sequence). The trim removed 5 bases at V and 1 base at J, leaving 3 bases unmatched. This CDR3 is built from 14 residues. Written as DNA, the CDR3 is TGTGCCAGCAGCCCCGGACAGGGCACAGATACGCAGTATTTT. Translated: CASSPGQGTDTQYF.

This chain connects TRBV15 to TRBJ2-7; D is unclear. The CDR3 consists of 13 residues. Germline lookup yields CDR1 LNHNV and CDR2 YYDKDF (reference sequence). V lost 1 base and J 3 bases, leaving 7 bases between the germline ends. CDR3 in amino acids: CATSRGRSYEQYF. The CDR3 nucleotides read TGTGCCACCAGCAGAGGGCGGAGCTACGAGCAGTACTTC.

Only a few counts were recorded for this clone. The CDR3 DNA follows: TGTGCCAGCAGACGAGGTACTGAAGCTTTCTTT. Translated: CASRRGTEAFF. The chain recombines TRBV6-5 with TRBJ1-1; D gene uncertain. The CDR3 is 11 amino acids. V was trimmed by 6 bases and J by 5 bases, leaving 7 bases between them. The V gene's germline CDR1 is MNHEY and CDR2 SVGAGI.

The chain is built from TRBV30 and TRBJ2-5; 7 bases match TRBD2. V lost 8 bases, J lost 5 bases, and 17 bases stayed unmatched. This CDR3 contains 15 residues. Germline lookup yields CDR1 GTSNPN and CDR2 SVGIG (reference sequence). The CDR3 reads CAGRYSGQPTETQYF. In DNA form, the CDR3 reads TGTGCCGGAAGATATAGCGGGCAACCGACGGAGACCCAGTACTTC.

The V call is TRBV27, the J call TRBJ1-1, with TRBD1 matching over 7 bases. This CDR3 contains 14 residues. The J segment lost 8 bases and the V segment lost 5 bases, leaving 11 bases of the junction unmatched. From germline, CDR1 is MNHEY and CDR2 SMNVEV (reference sequence). The CDR3 reads CASSPPGTALEAFF. CDR3 sequence (DNA): TGTGCCAGCAGTCCACCGGGGACAGCTCTGGAAGCTTTCTTT.

The chain recombines TRBV11-1 with TRBJ2-5; D may be TRBD2 (6 bases). The length of the CDR3 is 13 residues. Trimming left V 11 bases short and J 2 bases short, with 15 bases between. CDR1 and CDR2 from the germline V gene are SGHAT and FQDESV (reference sequence). The DNA for the CDR3 is TGTGCCGTCCAGTCTAGCGCACAAGAGACCCAGTACTTC. Amino acid sequence: CAVQSSAQETQYF. Based on the CDR3 plus reference TRBV11-1 and TRBJ2-5, the full variable domain is EAEVAQSPRYKITEKSQAVAFWCDPISGHATLYWYRQILGQGPELLVQFQDESVVDDSQLPKDRFSAERLKGVDSTLKIQPAELGDSAMYLCAVQSSAQETQYFGPGTRLLVL.

This chain joins TRBV12-3 or TRBV12-4 and TRBJ1-2; perhaps TRBD1 as D (6 bases). Trimming cost V 6 bases and J 0 bases, with 8 bases left between them. The CDR3 runs to 13 residues. CDR3 protein: CASSRGPNYGYTF. CDR3 sequence (DNA): TGTGCCAGCAGCAGGGGTCCTAACTATGGCTACACCTTC.

This clone was seen a few times. The rearrangement uses TRBV2 and TRBJ1-2; 10 bases map to TRBD1. This CDR3 comprises 18 residues. Trimming cost V 2 bases and J 1 base; bases outside gene matches: 10. The germline gives CDR1 SNHLY, CDR2 FYNNEI. CDR3 bases: TGTGCCAGCAGTGAAATCAGAGGACAGGGGGTAGTTAACTATGGCTACACCTTC. Its protein product is CASSEIRGQGVVNYGYTF.

This sequence joins TRBV6-1 and TRBJ1-6, with a possible D match to TRBD1 (6 bases). Germline V gives CDR1 MNHNS, CDR2 SASEGT. This CDR3 is 17 amino acids long. V shed 1 base and J shed 10 bases, with 20 bases lying between them. This CDR3 is CASSEVFGDIGRSPLHF. Here the CDR3 DNA reads TGTGCCAGCAGTGAAGTCTTTGGGGACATCGGACGGTCACCCCTCCACTTT.

The rearrangement links TRBV7-2 to TRBJ1-5; unclear D gene. Trimming took 1 base from V and 0 from J, leaving 13 bases between them. Germline values: CDR1 SGHTA, CDR2 FQGNSA. The CDR3 length is 17 residues. The CDR3, as DNA: TGTGCCAGCAGCTTAGTGTTCTCGGGTTTTAGCAATCAGCCCCAGCATTTT. This sequence encodes CASSLVFSGFSNQPQHF.

In its sample, this clone was seen a few times. The rearrangement links TRBV6-1 to TRBJ2-5, with 9 bases matching TRBD1. Looked up from germline, CDR1 is MNHNS and CDR2 is SASEGT. V shed 1 base, J shed 5 bases, and the junction held 5 bases outside the gene matches. The CDR3 runs 15 residues. CDR3 bases: TGTGCCAGCAGTGAAGACAGGGGGCGTGGTGAGACCCAGTACTTC. This gives the protein CASSEDRGRGETQYF.

The rearrangement links TRBV12-3 or TRBV12-4 to TRBJ2-6; D is undetermined. Trimming pared 7 bases from V and 4 bases from J, leaving 2 bases between. The CDR3 is 11 amino acids. The CDR3 here is CASTGANVLTF. The CDR3 DNA reads TGTGCCAGCACGGGGGCCAACGTCCTGACTTTC.

The chain is built from TRBV7-9 and TRBJ1-6; no clear D gene. The CDR3 covers 13 residues. V shed 2 bases and J shed 9 bases, with 8 bases lying between them. Germline V gene lookup returns CDR1 SEHNR and CDR2 FQNEAQ (reference sequence). The CDR3 reads CASSLSGSSPLHF. The CDR3 DNA sequence: TGTGCCAGCAGCTTATCCGGGAGTTCACCCCTCCACTTT.

The genes are TRBV3-1 (or the pseudogene TRBV3-2) and TRBJ2-7; D ambiguous. Germline V gives CDR1 LGHDT, CDR2 YNNKEL (reference sequence). Trimming shortened V by 0 bases and J by 3 bases, and 3 bases separated the two germline ends. The CDR3 contains 12 residues. In DNA, the CDR3 is TGTGCCAGCAGCCAAGACCACTACGAGCAGTACTTC. Its translation: CASSQDHYEQYF.

This clone has a handful of counts. V usage is TRBV5-6 and J usage is TRBJ2-1; 8 positions agree with TRBD2. J gave up 7 bases and V 4 bases, and 10 bases lay outside the gene matches. Germline V gives CDR1 SGHDT, CDR2 YYEEEE. The CDR3 is 15 amino acids. The CDR3 loop reads CASSRGGLRWNEQFF. For the CDR3, the DNA is TGTGCCAGCAGCCGGGGGGGACTCAGGTGGAATGAGCAGTTCTTC.

The CDR3 reads CASSAGSSYEQYF. CDR3 nucleotides: TGTGCCAGCAGCGCGGGGTCCTCCTACGAGCAGTACTTC. The gene calls are TRBV6-2 or TRBV6-3 and TRBJ2-7; D may be TRBD2 (6 bases). This CDR3 has 13 residues. V shed 6 bases and J shed 0 bases, with 9 bases lying between them. In germline, CDR1 is MNHEY, CDR2 SVGEGT.

The chain recombines TRBV4-3 with TRBJ2-5; D possibly corresponds to TRBD2 (6 bases). CDR3 size: 14 residues. Germline CDR1 LGHNA, CDR2 YSLEER. V dropped 0 bases and J dropped 5 bases, with 10 bases sitting between them. CDR3 nucleotide sequence: TGCGCCAGCAGCCAAGATATCCGGGGGGAGACCCAGTACTTC. Protein sequence: CASSQDIRGETQYF.

This chain joins TRBV11-2 and TRBJ1-5; 7 bases fit TRBD1. CDR1 is SGHAT, CDR2 FQNNGV, per germline. J lost 0 bases, V lost 6 bases, and 8 bases had no gene match. The CDR3 sequence is 16 residues long. This chain's CDR3 is CASSLGTAYSNQPQHF. CDR3 nucleotides: TGTGCCAGCAGTCTCGGGACAGCTTATAGCAATCAGCCCCAGCATTTT.

The rearrangement uses TRBV7-3 and TRBJ2-3, with TRBD2 matching 9 bases. CDR1 SGHTA and CDR2 FQGTGA come from the germline V gene. The CDR3 totals 15 residues. J lost 6 bases, V lost 0 bases, and 4 bases had no gene match. The CDR3 sequence is CASSLTSGRWDTQYF. CDR3 in DNA: TGTGCCAGCAGCTTAACTAGCGGGAGATGGGATACGCAGTATTTT.

The chain carries TRBV5-1 and TRBJ2-3; TRBD2 matches at 10 bases. V gave up 4 bases and J gave up 2 bases; unmatched junction bases: 10. The CDR3 has 17 residues. Germline lookup yields CDR1 SGHRS and CDR2 YFSETQ. This CDR3 reads CASSASSGRRTTDTQYF. The CDR3 region has the DNA TGCGCCAGCAGCGCCTCTAGCGGGAGAAGGACCACAGATACGCAGTATTTT.

The chain combines TRBV11-2 with TRBJ2-3, with TRBD1 matching over 7 bases. Germline trimming cut 6 bases from V and 0 bases from J; bases unmatched to any gene: 9. This CDR3 is built from 16 residues. Germline V gives CDR1 SGHAT, CDR2 FQNNGV. CDR3: CASSEGASKSTDTQYF. CDR3 coding DNA: TGTGCCAGCAGTGAGGGGGCTAGCAAGAGCACAGATACGCAGTATTTT.

The V and J genes are TRBV12-3 or TRBV12-4 and TRBJ2-1; a weak D match, TRBD2 (6 bases). V dropped 0 bases and J dropped 15 bases, with 12 bases sitting between them. The CDR3 has 12 residues. The CDR3, as DNA: TGTGCCAGCAGTTTAGCGCGGGACTCTCTGTTCTTC. Its translation is CASSLARDSLFF.

The chain joins TRBV24-1 to TRBJ2-3; 11 nucleotides match TRBD2. V gave up 1 base and J gave up 1 base; unmatched junction bases: 6. CDR3 size: 18 residues. The germline CDR1 and CDR2 sequences are KGHDR and SFDVKD. In nucleotides, the CDR3 is TGTGCCACCAGTGATTTAGCGACTAGCGGGGTCCGCACAGATACGCAGTATTTT. Protein product: CATSDLATSGVRTDTQYF.

The chain combines TRBV11-3 with TRBJ2-2, with 7 bases lining up with TRBD2. With 8 bases clipped from V and 1 base from J, the junction kept 4 bases outside the gene matches. In germline, CDR1 is SGHNT, CDR2 YENEEA. The CDR3 totals 14 residues. The CDR3 DNA sequence: TGTGCCAGCCGCGGGAGTAAGAACACCGGGGAGCTGTTTTTT. Translating gives CASRGSKNTGELFF.

This chain uses TRBV5-1 with TRBJ2-3; TRBD2 matches 14 bases. Germline loops: CDR1 SGHRS, CDR2 YFSETQ. The CDR3 contains 18 residues. Trimming removed 2 bases from V and 0 bases from J; junction bases left unmatched: 5. For the CDR3, the DNA is TGCGCCAGCAGCTTATACGGGACTAGCGGGGGAAGCACAGATACGCAGTATTTT. This codes for CASSLYGTSGGSTDTQYF.

The chain employs TRBV19 and TRBJ2-5; 9 nucleotides agree with TRBD2. Germline CDR1 and CDR2: LNHDA and SQIVND (reference sequence). The ends lost 5 bases at V and 4 bases at J; junction bases unmatched: 8. The CDR3 runs 15 residues. The DNA of the CDR3 is TGTGCCAGTAGTCAGGCTAGCGGGATAAGAGAGACCCAGTACTTC. Amino acids: CASSQASGIRETQYF.

The V gene is TRBV6-5, the J gene TRBJ2-3, with 8 bases lining up with TRBD2. CDR1 MNHEY and CDR2 SVGAGI come from the germline V gene. Trimming at V came to 10 bases and at J to 1 base, leaving 10 bases not matched to a gene. This CDR3 is 15 amino acids long. CDR3 sequence reads: CATGESTSGTDTQYF. The CDR3 DNA follows: TGTGCCACCGGGGAATCGACTAGCGGCACAGATACGCAGTATTTT.

The chain joins TRBV7-9 to TRBJ2-1; a weak D match, TRBD2 (5 bases). CDR3 length equals 11 residues. Germline V CDR1 and CDR2: SEHNR, FQNEAQ (reference sequence). V lost 6 bases and J lost 10, with 10 bases in between. In DNA form, the CDR3 reads TGTGCCAGCAGAGCTATAGCGGAGCAGTTCTTC. Encoded protein: CASRAIAEQFF. Based on the CDR3 plus reference TRBV7-9 and TRBJ2-1, the full variable domain is DTGVSQNPRHKITKRGQNVTFRCDPISEHNRLYWYRQTLGQGPEFLTYFQNEAQLEKSRLLSDRFSAERPKGSFSTLEIQRTEQGDSAMYLCASRAIAEQFFGPGTRLTVL.

The chain links TRBV4-2 to TRBJ2-5, with 7 bases aligning to TRBD2. The CDR3 spans 14 residues. Per germline, CDR1 LGHNA and CDR2 YNFKEQ. Trimming at V came to 0 bases and at J to 5 bases, leaving 3 bases not matched to a gene. CDR3 protein: CASSQERGRETQYF. The CDR3 bases are TGTGCCAGCAGCCAAGAGCGGGGGAGGGAGACCCAGTACTTC.